The 3 T cell receptor beta chains in this list originate from one sample, sequenced in a study of T cell responses to AZD1222 COVID-19 vaccine. Data came from immunoSEQ multiplex PCR; TCRdb stores just in-frame clones and leaves some out. The data show some 120,000 clones, with around nine tenths seen just once and roughly 1.6% held by the top ten. This specimen was peripheral blood, taken 28 days after the second AZD1222 dose. These receptors were obtained from an adult who received the AZD1222 COVID-19 vaccine.

The CDR3 spells CSAVGLTGGNEKLFF. The CDR3, as DNA: TGCAGCGCCGTAGGCCTGACAGGGGGTAATGAAAAACTGTTTTTT. V is TRBV29-1 and J is TRBJ1-4; 9 bases fit TRBD1. The length of the CDR3 is 15 residues. Losses at the gene ends were 7 bases for V and 4 bases for J; bases not matched to a gene: 10. Germline assignment: CDR1 SQVTM and CDR2 ANQGSEA.

This chain uses TRBV5-4 with TRBJ1-2, with a weak D call TRBD1 (5 bases). V was trimmed by 4 bases and J by 1 base, leaving 11 bases between them. This CDR3 has 14 amino acids. Germline loops: CDR1 SGHNT, CDR2 YYREEE (reference sequence). The CDR3 DNA reads as TGTGCCAGCAGCAACCGGGACGGTAACTATGGCTACACCTTC. It specifies CASSNRDGNYGYTF.

V and J are TRBV10-1 and TRBJ2-3; TRBD1 might be the D (6 bases). Germline values: CDR1 WNHNN, CDR2 SYGVQD (reference sequence). The ends were cut back, 6 bases at V and 3 bases at J, with 10 bases in the middle. The CDR3 contains 13 residues. CDR3 sequence (DNA): TGCGCCAGCAGCCAGGGGACAACAGATACGCAGTATTTT. Translation: CASSQGTTDTQYF.